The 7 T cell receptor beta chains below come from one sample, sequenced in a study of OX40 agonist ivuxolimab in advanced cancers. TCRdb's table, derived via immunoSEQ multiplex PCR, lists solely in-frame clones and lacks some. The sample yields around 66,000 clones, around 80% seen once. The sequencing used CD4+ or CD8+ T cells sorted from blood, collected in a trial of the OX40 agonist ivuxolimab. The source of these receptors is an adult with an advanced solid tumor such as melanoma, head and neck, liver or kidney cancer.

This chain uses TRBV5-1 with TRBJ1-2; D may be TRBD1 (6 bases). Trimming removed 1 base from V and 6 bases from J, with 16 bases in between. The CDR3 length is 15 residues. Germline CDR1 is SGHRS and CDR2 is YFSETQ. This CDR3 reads CASSLSSQGSNGYTF. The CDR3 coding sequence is TGCGCCAGCAGCTTGTCCTCGCAGGGGTCGAATGGCTACACCTTC. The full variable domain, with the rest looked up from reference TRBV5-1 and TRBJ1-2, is KAGVTQTPRYLIKTRGQQVTLSCSPISGHRSVSWYQQTPGQGLQFLFEYFSETQRNKGNFPGRFSGRQFSNSRSEMNVSTLELGDSALYLCASSLSSQGSNGYTFGSGTRLTVV.

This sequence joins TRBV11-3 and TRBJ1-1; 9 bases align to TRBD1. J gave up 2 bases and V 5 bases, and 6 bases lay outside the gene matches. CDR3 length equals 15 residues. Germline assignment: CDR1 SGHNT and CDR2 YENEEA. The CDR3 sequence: CASSARTGANTEAFF. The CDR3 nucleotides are TGTGCCAGCAGCGCAAGGACAGGGGCTAACACTGAAGCTTTCTTT.

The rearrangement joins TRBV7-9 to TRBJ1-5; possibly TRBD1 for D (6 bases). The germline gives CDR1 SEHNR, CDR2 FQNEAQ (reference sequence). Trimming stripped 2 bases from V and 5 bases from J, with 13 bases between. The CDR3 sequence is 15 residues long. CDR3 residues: CASSLSGGRDQPQHF. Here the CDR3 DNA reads TGTGCCAGCAGCTTATCGGGGGGGCGCGATCAGCCCCAGCATTTT.

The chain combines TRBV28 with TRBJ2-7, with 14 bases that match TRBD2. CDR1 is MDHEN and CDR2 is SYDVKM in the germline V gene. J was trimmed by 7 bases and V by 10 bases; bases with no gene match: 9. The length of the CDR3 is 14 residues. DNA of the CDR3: TGTGCCACTGGACTAGCGGGAGGTCTGGGGGAGCAGTACTTC. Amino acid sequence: CATGLAGGLGEQYF.

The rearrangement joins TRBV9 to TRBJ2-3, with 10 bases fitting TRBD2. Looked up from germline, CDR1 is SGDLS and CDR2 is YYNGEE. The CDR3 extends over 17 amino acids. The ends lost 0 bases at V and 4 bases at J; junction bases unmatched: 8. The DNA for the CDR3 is TGTGCCAGCAGCGTAGAGGAAAGCGGGAGGGGGTCAGATACGCAGTATTTT. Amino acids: CASSVEESGRGSDTQYF.

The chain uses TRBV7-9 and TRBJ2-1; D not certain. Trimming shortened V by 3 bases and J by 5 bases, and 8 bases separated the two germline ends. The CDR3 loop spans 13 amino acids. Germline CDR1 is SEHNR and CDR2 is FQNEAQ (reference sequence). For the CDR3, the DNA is TGTGCCAGCAGCTTTTGGTTGGACAATGAGCAGTTCTTC. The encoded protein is CASSFWLDNEQFF.

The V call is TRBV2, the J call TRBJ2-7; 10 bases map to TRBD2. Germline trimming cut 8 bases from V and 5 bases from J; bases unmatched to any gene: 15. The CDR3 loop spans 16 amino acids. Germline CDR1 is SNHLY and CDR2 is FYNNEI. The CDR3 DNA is TGTGCCAGCGGCGCCACGGCGGGGCTAGCGGGAGACGAGCAGTACTTC. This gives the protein CASGATAGLAGDEQYF. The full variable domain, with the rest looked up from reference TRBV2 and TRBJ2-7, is EPEVTQTPSHQVTQMGQEVILRCVPISNHLYFYWYRQILGQKVEFLVSFYNNEISEKSEIFDDQFSVERPDGSNFTLKIRSTKLEDSAMYFCASGATAGLAGDEQYFGPGTRLTVT.